This TCR beta chain was obtained from a study of cytomegalovirus exposure and HLA in healthy donors. Study at large: Early released data comprised 75 million to 100 million unique TCRs from HLA-typed donors.

Germline CDR1 reads PRHDT; CDR2 reads FYEKMQ (reference sequence). Trimming took 6 bases from V and 1 from J, leaving 8 bases between them. The length of the CDR3 is 13 residues. With 60 Vbeta and 13 Jbeta primers, the PCR was carried out. Measured with immunoSEQ multiplex PCR; TCRdb has only the in-frame clones, and not every one. Of about 190,000 clones listed, approximately 86% are singletons. The receptor was derived from a woman between 18 and 29 years old in good health and CMV-seronegative. The specimen was PBMCs. V and J are TRBV13 and TRBJ2-3; D might be TRBD2 (6 bases). CDR3 residues: CASRREGTDTQYF. The CDR3, as DNA: TGTGCCAGCAGGAGGGAGGGCACAGATACGCAGTATTTT.